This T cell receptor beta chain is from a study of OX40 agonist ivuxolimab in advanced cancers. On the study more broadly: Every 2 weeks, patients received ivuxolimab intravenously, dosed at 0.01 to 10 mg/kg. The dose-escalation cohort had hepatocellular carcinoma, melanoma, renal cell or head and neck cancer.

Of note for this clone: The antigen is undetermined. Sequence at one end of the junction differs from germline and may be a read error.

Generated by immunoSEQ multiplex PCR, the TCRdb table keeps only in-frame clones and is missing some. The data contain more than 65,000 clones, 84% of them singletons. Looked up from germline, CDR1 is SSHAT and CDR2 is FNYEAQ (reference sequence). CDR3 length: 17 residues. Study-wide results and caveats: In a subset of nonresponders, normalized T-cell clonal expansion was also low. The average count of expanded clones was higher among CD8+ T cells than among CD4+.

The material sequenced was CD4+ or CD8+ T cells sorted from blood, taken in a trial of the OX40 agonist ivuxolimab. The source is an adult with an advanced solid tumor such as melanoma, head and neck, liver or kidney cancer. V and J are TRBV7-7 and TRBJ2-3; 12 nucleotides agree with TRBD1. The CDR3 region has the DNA TGTGCTAGCAGCCTAAGACCGGGACAGGGGGCCTCAGATACGCAGTATTTT. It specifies CASSLRPGQGASDTQYF. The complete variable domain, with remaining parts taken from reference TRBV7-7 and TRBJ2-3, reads GAGVSQSPRYKVTKRGQDVTLRCDPISSHATLYWYQQALGQGPEFLTYFNYEAQPDKSGLPSDRFSAERPEGSISTLTIQRTEQRDSAMYRCASSLRPGQGASDTQYFGPGTRLTVL.